The entry that follows covers one T cell receptor (beta chain) sequence. What it binds is unknown. The source of the sample is a study of CD8+CD57+ T cells in acquired aplastic anemia. Study-wide context: Sorted CD4+ plus CD8+ cells gave DNA averaging 3.2 ug.

Findings and caveats of the study: Found in both controls and patients were almost 30 CD8+ CDR3 sequences.

In patients chosen for sequencing, flow cytometry had shown CD8+CD57+ cell expansion. Every patient had severe acquired aplastic anemia. No patient had been given any therapy when blood was sampled. Profiles of TCR beta VDJ and CDR3 were generated from a genomic DNA template. Using its own MiXCR run on the reads, TCRdb lists one record per CDR3 protein. The top ten clones hold about 1.2% of a sample with 150,000 to 200,000 distinct CDR3 sequences, roughly 43% of them seen once. This TCR came from a human donor with aplastic anemia. Sequencing was done on a sample of sorted CD4+, CD8+, or CD8+CD57+ T cells (not recorded which) from PBMCs.

The CDR3 reads CASSERAREFF. DNA for the CDR3: TGCGCCAGCAGTGAGAGGGCAAGGGAGTTCTTC. This rearrangement joins TRBV10-1 to TRBJ2-1; D is unresolved. CDR1 WNHNN and CDR2 SYGVQD come from the germline V gene (reference sequence). This CDR3 is 11 amino acids long. Trimming left V 2 bases short and J 14 bases short, with 10 bases between.